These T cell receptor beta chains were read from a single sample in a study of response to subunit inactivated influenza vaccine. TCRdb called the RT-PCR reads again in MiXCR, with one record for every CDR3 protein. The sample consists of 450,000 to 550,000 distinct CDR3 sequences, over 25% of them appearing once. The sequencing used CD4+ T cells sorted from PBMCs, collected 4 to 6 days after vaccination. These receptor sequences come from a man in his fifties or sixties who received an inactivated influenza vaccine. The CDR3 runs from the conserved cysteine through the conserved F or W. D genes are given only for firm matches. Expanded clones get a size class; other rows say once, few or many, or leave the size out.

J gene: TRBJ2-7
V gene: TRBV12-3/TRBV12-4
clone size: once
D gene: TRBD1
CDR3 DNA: TGTGCCAGCAGCAGTATGGGACAGGGGTCCAACGAGCAGTACTTC
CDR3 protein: CASSSMGQGSNEQYF

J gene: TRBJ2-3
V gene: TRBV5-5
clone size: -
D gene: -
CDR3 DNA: TGTGCCAGCAGCTTGGTCGGCGGGGGCAGCACAGATACGCAGTATTTT
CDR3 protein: CASSLVGGGSTDTQYF

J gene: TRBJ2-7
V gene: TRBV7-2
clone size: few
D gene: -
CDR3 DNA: TGTGCCAGCAGCTTAGGGACTTGGAGCTCCTACGAGCAGTACTTC
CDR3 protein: CASSLGTWSSYEQYF

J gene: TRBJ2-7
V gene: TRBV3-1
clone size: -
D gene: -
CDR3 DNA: TGTGCCAGCAGCCACACCTCCTACGAGCAGTACTTC
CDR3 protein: CASSHTSYEQYF

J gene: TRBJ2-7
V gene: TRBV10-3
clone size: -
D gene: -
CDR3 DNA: TGTGCCATCAGTGAGAGGGGTAAATCTCTGTACGAGCAGTACTTC
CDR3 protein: CAISERGKSLYEQYF

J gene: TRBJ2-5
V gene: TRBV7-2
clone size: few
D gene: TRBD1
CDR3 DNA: TGTGCCAGCAGCTTAGCAGACAGGGGGCTAGGGGAGACCCAGTACTTC
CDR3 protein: CASSLADRGLGETQYF

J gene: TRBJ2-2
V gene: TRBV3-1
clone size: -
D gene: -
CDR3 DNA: TGTGCCAGCAGCCAAGATCACGGGTGGGGGACCGGGGAGCTGTTTTTT
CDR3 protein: CASSQDHGWGTGELFF

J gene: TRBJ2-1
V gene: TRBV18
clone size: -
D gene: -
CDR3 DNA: TGTGCCAGCTCATTCGACAGAGCTGAGCAGTTCTTC
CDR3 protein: CASSFDRAEQFF

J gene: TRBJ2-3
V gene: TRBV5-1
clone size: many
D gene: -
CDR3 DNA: TGCGCCAGCAGCTTGGAAGGACCCACAGATACGCAGTATTTT
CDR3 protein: CASSLEGPTDTQYF

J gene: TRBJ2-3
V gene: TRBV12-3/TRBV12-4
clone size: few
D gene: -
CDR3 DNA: TGTGCCAGCAGTTCCCGGGGGGCCAGCACAGATACGCAGTATTTT
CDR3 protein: CASSSRGASTDTQYF

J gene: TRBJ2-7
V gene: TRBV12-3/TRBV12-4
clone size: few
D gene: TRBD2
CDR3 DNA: TGTGCCAGCAGTTTTTGGGCTAGCGGGGGGTACGAGCAGTACTTC
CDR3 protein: CASSFWASGGYEQYF

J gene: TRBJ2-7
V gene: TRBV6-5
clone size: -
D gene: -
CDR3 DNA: TGTGCCAGCAGTTACTCGGCTAGCTACGACCAGTACTTC
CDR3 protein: CASSYSASYDQYF

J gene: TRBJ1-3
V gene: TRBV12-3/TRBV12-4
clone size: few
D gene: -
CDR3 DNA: TGTGCCAGCAGTTTAGACGAATACTCTGGAAACACCATATATTTT
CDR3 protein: CASSLDEYSGNTIYF

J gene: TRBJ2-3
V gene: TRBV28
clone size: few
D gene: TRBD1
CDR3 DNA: TGTGCCAGCAGTTATCCCCGGGACAGGGGTCGCACAGATACGCAGTATTTT
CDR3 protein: CASSYPRDRGRTDTQYF

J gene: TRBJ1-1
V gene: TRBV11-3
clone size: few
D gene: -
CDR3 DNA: TGTGCCAGCAGCTTAGATGGAACTGAAGCTTTCTTT
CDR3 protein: CASSLDGTEAFF

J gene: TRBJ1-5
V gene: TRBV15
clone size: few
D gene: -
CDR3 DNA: TGTGCCACCAGCAGTGCCCAGAGGCCCCAGCATTTT
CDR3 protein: CATSSAQRPQHF

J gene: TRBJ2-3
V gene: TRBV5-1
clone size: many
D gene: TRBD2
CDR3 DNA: TGCGCCAGCATGGTTATGACTAGCGGAGATACGCAGTATTTT
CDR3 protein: CASMVMTSGDTQYF

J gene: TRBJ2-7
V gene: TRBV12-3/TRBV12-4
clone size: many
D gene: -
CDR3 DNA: TGTGCCAGCAGTTTGATGCCGCTAACCTACGAGCAGTACTTC
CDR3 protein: CASSLMPLTYEQYF

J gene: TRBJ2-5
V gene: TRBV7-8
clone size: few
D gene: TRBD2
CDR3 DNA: TGTGCCAGCAGCTTAGCGGATCCGGCGGGAGGTGGACGAAGGGAGACCCAGTACTTC
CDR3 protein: CASSLADPAGGGRRETQYF

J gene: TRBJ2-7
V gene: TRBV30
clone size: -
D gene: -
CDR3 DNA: TGTGCCTGGCAGGCGGAGTTGGGTTACGAGCAGTACTTC
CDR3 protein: CAWQAELGYEQYF

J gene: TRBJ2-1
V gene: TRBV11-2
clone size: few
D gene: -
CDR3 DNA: TGTGCCAGCAGCTTCCGGGGATTCGGCCATATCAATGAGCAGTTCTTC
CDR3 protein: CASSFRGFGHINEQFF

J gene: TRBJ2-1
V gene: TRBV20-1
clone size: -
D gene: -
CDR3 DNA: TGCAGTGCTATCAGGGGGACTGCCTACAATGAGCAGTTCTTC
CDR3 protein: CSAIRGTAYNEQFF

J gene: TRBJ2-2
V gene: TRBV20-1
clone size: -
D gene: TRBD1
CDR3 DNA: TGCAGTGCCATCAGGGGGCGCTCCACCGGGGAGCTGTTTTTT
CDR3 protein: CSAIRGRSTGELFF

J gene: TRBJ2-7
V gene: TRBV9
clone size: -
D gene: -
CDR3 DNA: TGTGCCAGCAGCGTAGTAGGGGACTCCTACGAGCAGTACTTC
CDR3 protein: CASSVVGDSYEQYF